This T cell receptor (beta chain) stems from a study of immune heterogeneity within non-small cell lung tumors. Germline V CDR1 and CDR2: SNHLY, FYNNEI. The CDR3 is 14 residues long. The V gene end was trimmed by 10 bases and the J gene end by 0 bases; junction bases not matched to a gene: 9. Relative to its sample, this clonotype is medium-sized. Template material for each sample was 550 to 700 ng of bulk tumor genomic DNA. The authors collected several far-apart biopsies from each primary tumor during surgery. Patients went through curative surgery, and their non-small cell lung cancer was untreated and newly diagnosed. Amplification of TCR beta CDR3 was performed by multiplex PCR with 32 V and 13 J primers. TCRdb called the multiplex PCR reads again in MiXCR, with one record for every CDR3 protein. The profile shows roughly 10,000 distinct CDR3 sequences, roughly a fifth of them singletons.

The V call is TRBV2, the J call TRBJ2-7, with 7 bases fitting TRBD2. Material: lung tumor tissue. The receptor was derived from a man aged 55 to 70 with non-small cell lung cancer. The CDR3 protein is CATLKAGFSYEQYF. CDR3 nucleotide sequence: TGTGCCACTCTAAAAGCGGGATTCTCCTACGAGCAGTACTTC.